Below, 19 T cell receptor beta chains from the same sample are listed, as sequenced in a study of ipilimumab plus nivolumab after autologous stem cell transplantation. Some clones are missing from TCRdb's copy, which holds only in-frame ones; the method was immunoSEQ multiplex PCR. The sample lists approximately 14,000 clones; about 70% were seen once. The sequencing here drew on PBMCs, taken in a trial of ipilimumab plus nivolumab as post-transplant consolidation. Receptors originate from a male donor with primary mediastinal lymphoma.

Only one count was recorded for this clone. This chain links TRBV28 with TRBJ2-7; the D is unclear. Germline loops: CDR1 MDHEN, CDR2 SYDVKM. Trimming stripped 8 bases from V and 5 bases from J, with 16 bases between. The CDR3 has 13 residues. CDR3: CASYGPPGHEQYF. The DNA of the CDR3 is TGTGCCAGCTACGGGCCCCCCGGCCACGAGCAGTACTTC.

This chain connects TRBV19 to TRBJ2-2; tentatively, D is TRBD2 (6 bases). CDR3 size: 14 residues. CDR1 is LNHDA, CDR2 SQIVND, per germline (reference sequence). V was cut by 7 bases and J by 4 bases, with 13 bases left in between. The DNA for the CDR3 is TGTGCCAGTAAAACCGGAGGGGTCACCGGGGAGCTGTTTTTT. Protein: CASKTGGVTGELFF.

This sequence joins TRBV11-3 and TRBJ2-1, with 11 bases fitting TRBD1. Germline-derived CDR1 and CDR2 are SGHNT and YENEEA. V was clipped by 2 bases and J by 0 bases; unmatched bases: 6. The length of the CDR3 is 18 residues. The CDR3 reads CASSLYGQGASSYNEQFF. DNA for the CDR3: TGTGCCAGCAGCTTATACGGACAGGGGGCTAGCTCCTACAATGAGCAGTTCTTC.

The chain is built from TRBV18 and TRBJ2-4, with TRBD2 as a possible D gene (5 bases). Germline V lookup: CDR1 KGHSH, CDR2 LQKENI. The V gene lost 4 bases and the J gene lost 1 base, with 17 bases spanning the gap. The CDR3 loop spans 17 amino acids. The CDR3 DNA follows: TGTGCCAGCTCACTAGGAGGAGGCCAAGTCGCCAAAAACATTCAGTACTTC. It encodes CASSLGGGQVAKNIQYF.

This clone is a singleton in its sample. The rearrangement joins TRBV15 to TRBJ1-5, with 11 bases lining up with TRBD1. CDR1 and CDR2 (germline): LNHNV, YYDKDF (reference sequence). The V gene end was trimmed by 8 bases and the J gene end by 7 bases; junction bases not matched to a gene: 10. The CDR3 extends over 15 amino acids. CDR3 nucleotides: TGTGCCACCCGAGGACAGGGGGCTAAGCGACAGCCCCAGCATTTT. The encoded protein is CATRGQGAKRQPQHF.

The chain employs TRBV4-1 and TRBJ2-3, with 12 bases fitting TRBD2. The CDR3 totals 15 residues. Trimming took 4 bases from V and 3 from J; bases not matched to a gene: 2. CDR1 and CDR2 from the germline V gene are MGHRA and YSYEKL. CDR3 amino acids: CASSLGLAGTDTQYF. The DNA of the CDR3 is TGCGCCAGCAGCCTAGGACTAGCGGGAACAGATACGCAGTATTTT.

This rearrangement joins TRBV6-5 to TRBJ2-5; 7 positions match TRBD2. J gave up 7 bases and V 2 bases, and 4 bases lay outside the gene matches. This CDR3 is 13 amino acids long. Germline V CDR1 and CDR2: MNHEY, SVGAGI. The CDR3 coding sequence is TGTGCCAGCAGTTACGGGAGGGACGGGACCCAGTACTTC. Amino acid sequence: CASSYGRDGTQYF.

V usage is TRBV6-1 and J usage is TRBJ1-5, with D maybe TRBD1 (6 bases). This CDR3 spans 15 amino acids. The germline V gene encodes CDR1 MNHNS and CDR2 SASEGT. The V end lost 10 bases, the J end lost 3 bases, and 19 bases lay between the germline ends. CDR3 amino acids: CATQGPGHINQPQHF. The CDR3 DNA follows: TGTGCCACCCAGGGACCGGGACATATCAATCAGCCCCAGCATTTT.

The V and J genes are TRBV27 and TRBJ1-2; 10 bases match TRBD1. V dropped 8 bases and J dropped 1; count of bases not matched to a gene: 1. This CDR3 spans 13 amino acids. Germline V gene sequence: CDR1 MNHEY, CDR2 SMNVEV (reference sequence). CDR3 loop: CASWTGGNYGYTF. The CDR3 nucleotides are TGTGCCAGCTGGACAGGGGGTAACTATGGCTACACCTTC.

This clone was detected only once. The genes are TRBV5-1 and TRBJ2-5; 13 nucleotides match TRBD2. Trimming cost V 4 bases and J 5 bases; bases outside gene matches: 8. Germline V CDR1 and CDR2: SGHRS, YFSETQ. The CDR3 spans 16 residues. The CDR3 reads CASSPGLAGAAETQYF. In DNA form, the CDR3 reads TGCGCCAGCAGCCCAGGACTAGCGGGAGCGGCTGAGACCCAGTACTTC. The whole variable domain, filled in from reference TRBV5-1 and TRBJ2-5, reads KAGVTQTPRYLIKTRGQQVTLSCSPISGHRSVSWYQQTPGQGLQFLFEYFSETQRNKGNFPGRFSGRQFSNSRSEMNVSTLELGDSALYLCASSPGLAGAAETQYFGPGTRLLVL.

The rearrangement uses TRBV9 and TRBJ2-2; 8 positions match TRBD2. The V gene's germline CDR1 is SGDLS and CDR2 YYNGEE. V shed 0 bases, J shed 5 bases, and the junction held 9 bases outside the gene matches. CDR3 size: 17 residues. The CDR3 region has the DNA TGTGCCAGCAGCGTAGTGAAGAGCGGGAGAGGTACCGGGGAGCTGTTTTTT. Translated, it gives CASSVVKSGRGTGELFF.

The CDR3 sequence is CASSETPTLGQSEAFF. CDR3 DNA: TGTGCCAGCAGTGAAACACCCACTCTAGGACAGAGTGAAGCTTTCTTT. V usage is TRBV13 and J usage is TRBJ1-1; D might be TRBD1 (6 bases). There are 16 residues in the CDR3. The germline V and J ends were trimmed by 6 bases and 7 bases, with 24 bases remaining between them. CDR1 PRHDT and CDR2 FYEKMQ come from the germline V gene (reference sequence).

This clone has only one observation. The chain uses TRBV5-1 and TRBJ1-1; 10 nucleotides agree with TRBD1. The V and J ends lost 4 bases and 4 bases, in that order; junction bases with no gene match: 10. This CDR3 region has 16 residues. Germline V gene sequence: CDR1 SGHRS, CDR2 YFSETQ. The CDR3, as DNA: TGCGCCAGCAGCCGCCTCGGGACAGGGGATCCCACTGAAGCTTTCTTT. It translates to CASSRLGTGDPTEAFF.

The chain links TRBV21-1 to TRBJ2-2; whether TRBD1, the table's D call, matches the DNA was not checked. TRBV21-1 is a pseudogene locus. The CDR3 is 15 residues long. The CDR3 is CASSLRTGGTGELFF. The DNA for the CDR3 is TGTGCCAGCAGCCTCAGGACAGGGGGCACCGGGGAGCTGTTTTTT.

The rearrangement uses TRBV6-1 and TRBJ2-2; a weak D match, TRBD1 (5 bases). The CDR3 totals 13 residues. V was shortened by 2 bases and J by 4 bases, with 5 bases between the two germline ends. Germline lookup yields CDR1 MNHNS and CDR2 SASEGT. The CDR3 loop reads CASSEQGTGELFF. The CDR3 coding sequence is TGTGCCAGCAGTGAACAGGGCACCGGGGAGCTGTTTTTT.

V and J are TRBV5-1 and TRBJ2-5; D is ambiguous. Trimming removed 2 bases from V and 5 bases from J, with 7 bases in between. Germline-derived CDR1 and CDR2 are SGHRS and YFSETQ. This CDR3 is built from 12 residues. The DNA for the CDR3 is TGCGCCAGCAGCTTTACATCCGAGACCCAGTACTTC. Amino acid sequence: CASSFTSETQYF.

The chain links TRBV19 to TRBJ2-7; 8 bases are a match to TRBD2. Germline CDR1 reads LNHDA; CDR2 reads SQIVND (reference sequence). The CDR3 is 15 amino acids. Trimming cost V 1 base and J 3 bases; bases outside gene matches: 5. CDR3 residues: CASSIGPSGLYEQYF. The CDR3, as DNA: TGTGCCAGTAGTATAGGACCTAGCGGGCTCTACGAGCAGTACTTC.

A note on this clone: Mismatch with germline at one junction end may stem from a read error. The chain combines TRBV19 with TRBJ1-4; no firm D call. CDR3 length: 17 residues. CDR1 is LNHDA and CDR2 is SQIVND in the germline V gene (reference sequence). The CDR3 DNA follows: TGTGCCAGTAGCGAACCGGGCCCCTTCCTGGCTAATAAAAAACTGTTTTTT. Encoded protein: CASSEPGPFLANKKLFF. Complete variable domain (other parts from reference TRBV19 and TRBJ1-4): DGGITQSPKYLFRKEGQNVTLSCEQNLNHDAMYWYRQDPGQGLRLIYYSQIVNDFQKGDIAEGYSVSREKKESFPLTVTSAQKNPTAFYLCASSEPGPFLANKKLFFGSGTQLSVL.

The chain is built from TRBV7-9 and TRBJ2-7, with D perhaps matching TRBD2 (5 bases). The CDR3 totals 13 residues. The germline V and J ends were trimmed by 7 bases and 4 bases, with 14 bases remaining between them. Germline V gene data show CDR1 as SEHNR and CDR2 as FQNEAQ (reference sequence). CDR3 sequence (DNA): TGTGCCAGCACCCCGGCGGGCCGATACGAGCAGTACTTC. It specifies CASTPAGRYEQYF.